The 29 T cell receptor beta chains listed next were all sequenced from one sample in a study of cytomegalovirus exposure and HLA in healthy donors (dated 2017 in TCRdb). Library preparation employed the immunoSEQ multiplex PCR assay. For the multiplex PCR, a mixture combining 60 forward primers for TCR Vbeta segments and 13 reverse primers for TCR Jbeta segments was used. Sourced from immuneACCESS, this table was stored by TCRdb with only in-frame sequences that have V and J called. A share of the clones is absent; for the studies checked, an unresolved V gene accounts for under half, and the remainder has no known explanation. The sample table lists approximately 170,000 clones, 81% of them with a count of one. The ten largest clones take up around 1.3% of the sample. Sequencing input: PBMCs. These receptors all stem from a man between 50 and 59 years old in good health and CMV-seropositive.

This clone showed up just once. This chain joins TRBV7-3 and TRBJ2-1; 12 bases agree with TRBD2. With 3 bases clipped from V and 9 bases from J, the junction kept 3 bases outside the gene matches. This CDR3 comprises 14 residues. Germline CDR1 reads SGHTA; CDR2 reads FQGTGA. CDR3 coding DNA: TGTGCCAGCAGCTTGACTAGCGGGAGTTCTGAGCAGTTCTTC. It translates to CASSLTSGSSEQFF. Full variable domain (rest looked up from reference TRBV7-3 and TRBJ2-1): GAGVSQTPSNKVTEKGKYVELRCDPISGHTALYWYRQSLGQGPEFLIYFQGTGAADDSGLPNDRFFAVRPEGSVSTLKIQRTERGDSAVYLCASSLTSGSSEQFFGPGTRLTVL.

CDR3 bases: TGTGCCAGCGCGGGAGGAGGCTCCTACAATGAGCAGTTCTTC. Translated: CASAGGGSYNEQFF. The chain couples TRBV28 to TRBJ2-1; TRBD2 matches at 8 bases. Per the germline V gene, CDR1 is MDHEN and CDR2 is SYDVKM. Trimming removed 8 bases from V and 0 bases from J; junction bases left unmatched: 3. This CDR3 has 14 residues. The complete variable domain, with remaining parts taken from reference TRBV28 and TRBJ2-1, reads DVKVTQSSRYLVKRTGEKVFLECVQDMDHENMFWYRQDPGLGLRLIYFSYDVKMKEKGDIPEGYSVSREKKERFSLILESASTNQTSMYLCASAGGGSYNEQFFGPGTRLTVL.

This sequence joins TRBV30 and TRBJ2-1; 10 bases are shared with TRBD2. The CDR3 has 17 amino acids. The junction had 13 bases not matched to a gene; V was cut back by 2 bases and J by 6 bases. Germline V lookup: CDR1 GTSNPN, CDR2 SVGIG (reference sequence). CDR3 in DNA: TGTGCCTGGAGTCTCGGTTGGACTAGCGGAATCTCCAATGAGCAGTTCTTC. Translation: CAWSLGWTSGISNEQFF.

The chain couples TRBV2 to TRBJ2-1; TRBD2 is a possible D gene (5 bases). In germline, CDR1 is SNHLY, CDR2 FYNNEI. There are 12 residues in the CDR3. With 4 bases removed from V and 12 bases from J, the gap between germline ends came to 13 bases. The CDR3 spells CASSATGGGQFF. The CDR3 region has the DNA TGTGCCAGCAGTGCAACCGGAGGAGGGCAGTTCTTC.

This clone appeared once. The chain employs TRBV6-1 and TRBJ2-3, with D perhaps matching TRBD1 (6 bases). CDR3 length: 14 residues. V was clipped by 5 bases and J by 8 bases, with 17 bases between them. Germline CDR1 MNHNS, CDR2 SASEGT. The CDR3 coding sequence is TGTGCCAGCAGTACCGAGACAGGCGCCCTTACGCAGTATTTT. Amino acid sequence: CASSTETGALTQYF.

The chain uses TRBV7-8 and TRBJ2-5; 8 bases line up with TRBD2. V gave up 1 base and J gave up 5 bases; unmatched junction bases: 9. CDR1 SGHVS and CDR2 FQNEAQ come from the germline V gene. CDR3 size: 16 residues. The CDR3 DNA sequence: TGTGCCAGCAGCTTAGGAACCTTAGCGGGACGGGAGACCCAGTACTTC. Translation: CASSLGTLAGRETQYF. The full variable domain, with the rest looked up from reference TRBV7-8 and TRBJ2-5, is GAGVSQSPRYKVAKRGQDVALRCDPISGHVSLFWYQQALGQGPEFLTYFQNEAQLDKSGLPSDRFFAERPEGSVSTLKIQRTQQEDSAVYLCASSLGTLAGRETQYFGPGTRLLVL.

This rearrangement joins TRBV5-1 to TRBJ1-3; 8 bases are a match to TRBD1. V trimming: 4 bases; J trimming: 9 bases; junction bases outside the gene matches: 9. Germline CDR1 is SGHRS and CDR2 is YFSETQ. The CDR3 runs to 14 residues. CDR3 sequence (DNA): TGCGCCAGCAGCCCCGGGACAGGTAGTAGCACCATATATTTT. It yields the protein CASSPGTGSSTIYF.

The rearrangement joins TRBV27 to TRBJ1-2; no definite D call. The V end was cut by 2 bases, the J end by 4 bases, with 14 bases between. The CDR3 contains 15 residues. From germline, CDR1 is MNHEY and CDR2 SMNVEV (reference sequence). The CDR3 sequence is CASSLMGRPSYGYTF. In DNA form, the CDR3 reads TGTGCCAGCAGTTTAATGGGCAGGCCATCCTATGGCTACACCTTC.

The rearrangement links TRBV9 to TRBJ2-1; 7 nucleotides align to TRBD1. The CDR3 covers 15 residues. V was clipped by 2 bases and J by 6 bases; unmatched bases: 8. Germline CDR1 reads SGDLS; CDR2 reads YYNGEE. The CDR3: CASSVGQVQSNEQFF. Written as DNA, the CDR3 is TGTGCCAGCAGCGTTGGACAGGTGCAATCCAATGAGCAGTTCTTC.

The V call is TRBV12-5, the J call TRBJ2-2; 11 nucleotides agree with TRBD2. The CDR3 contains 17 residues. From germline, CDR1 is LGHNT and CDR2 FRNRAP. The J segment lost 5 bases and the V segment lost 0 bases, leaving 5 bases of the junction unmatched. CDR3 bases: TGTGCTAGTGGTTTGGTAACTAGCGGGAGCAGAACCGGGGAGCTGTTTTTT. This sequence encodes CASGLVTSGSRTGELFF.

The CDR3 loop is CASTSGTGGSWEQFF. The CDR3 nucleotides read TGTGCCAGTACTTCCGGGACAGGGGGTTCGTGGGAGCAGTTCTTC. The V call is TRBV19, the J call TRBJ2-1; 11 bases map to TRBD1. This CDR3 has 15 residues. Looked up from germline, CDR1 is LNHDA and CDR2 is SQIVND (reference sequence). V lost 7 bases to trimming and J lost 10 bases; unmatched junction nucleotides: 12. Combining the CDR3 with reference TRBV19 and TRBJ2-1 gives the whole variable domain DGGITQSPKYLFRKEGQNVTLSCEQNLNHDAMYWYRQDPGQGLRLIYYSQIVNDFQKGDIAEGYSVSREKKESFPLTVTSAQKNPTAFYLCASTSGTGGSWEQFFGPGTRLTVL.

The rearrangement links TRBV6-5 to TRBJ2-5; TRBD1 matches at 8 bases. Germline V gives CDR1 MNHEY, CDR2 SVGAGI. The CDR3 is 13 amino acids. With V trimmed by 5 bases and J by 5 bases, 4 bases remained unmatched. DNA of the CDR3: TGTGCCAGCAGTAGGGACAGGATTGAGACCCAGTACTTC. This translates into CASSRDRIETQYF.

The chain uses TRBV5-1 and TRBJ1-1; maybe TRBD1 (5 bases). The CDR3 loop spans 16 amino acids. V was cut by 4 bases and J by 0 bases, with 16 bases left in between. The germline V gene encodes CDR1 SGHRS and CDR2 YFSETQ. CDR3 protein: CASSLLAGPLNTEAFF. CDR3 coding DNA: TGCGCCAGCAGCCTTCTCGCGGGACCCTTGAACACTGAAGCTTTCTTT.

This clone has only a few counts. This chain connects TRBV5-1 to TRBJ2-1, with D perhaps matching TRBD1 (5 bases). The CDR3 extends over 14 amino acids. From germline, CDR1 is SGHRS and CDR2 YFSETQ. V shed 0 bases and J shed 4 bases, with 8 bases lying between them. CDR3 region: CASSLGQTYNEQFF. The CDR3 DNA is TGCGCCAGCAGCTTGGGACAGACGTACAATGAGCAGTTCTTC.

J is TRBJ1-1 and V is TRBV6-1, with D perhaps matching TRBD1 (5 bases). The V gene's germline CDR1 is MNHNS and CDR2 SASEGT. Trimming removed 7 bases from V and 5 bases from J, with 11 bases in between. The CDR3 has 12 residues. The CDR3 is CASIFGGTEAFF. Written as DNA, the CDR3 is TGTGCCAGCATCTTCGGGGGTACTGAAGCTTTCTTT.

This clone was seen a single time. The rearrangement joins TRBV7-3 to TRBJ2-1, with D tentatively TRBD2 (5 bases). CDR3 length: 15 residues. The germline CDR1 and CDR2 sequences are SGHTA and FQGTGA. Trimming removed 5 bases at V and 6 bases at J, with 17 bases between. The CDR3 DNA is TGTGCCAGCAGCCCTCAGACGGGTGCGGGCAATGAGCAGTTCTTC. Translating gives CASSPQTGAGNEQFF.

This clone was picked up a small number of times. The J gene is TRBJ2-1, the V gene TRBV2; 9 bases agree with TRBD1. V shed 3 bases, J shed 2 bases, and the junction held 5 bases outside the gene matches. Germline V gives CDR1 SNHLY, CDR2 FYNNEI. The CDR3 has 16 amino acids. In nucleotides, the CDR3 is TGTGCCAGCAGTGATCCAGGGGACAGGGCCTACAATGAGCAGTTCTTC. It codes for CASSDPGDRAYNEQFF.

The chain employs TRBV18 and TRBJ2-1; 9 nucleotides line up with TRBD1. Germline V gene sequence: CDR1 KGHSH, CDR2 LQKENI. Trimming removed 2 bases from V and 7 bases from J; junction bases left unmatched: 6. The CDR3 is made up of 15 amino acids. The CDR3 DNA follows: TGTGCCAGCTCACCATGGACAGGGGTTGCAAATGAGCAGTTCTTC. Its translation is CASSPWTGVANEQFF.

The chain is built from TRBV4-1 and TRBJ2-3; maybe TRBD2 (7 bases). The V gene lost 6 bases and the J gene lost 0 bases, with 13 bases spanning the gap. The CDR3 is 15 residues long. From germline, CDR1 is MGHRA and CDR2 YSYEKL. In DNA, the CDR3 is TGCGCCAGCAGGAAAGGGGGGGCAAGCACAGATACGCAGTATTTT. Its protein is CASRKGGASTDTQYF.

V and J are TRBV7-2 and TRBJ1-4; D remains unclear. V was pared by 5 bases and J by 7 bases, with 14 bases between. In germline, CDR1 is SGHTA, CDR2 FQGNSA. This CDR3 contains 14 residues. The CDR3 region is CASSPQGGPEKLFF. For the CDR3, the DNA is TGTGCCAGCAGCCCCCAAGGCGGTCCTGAAAAACTGTTTTTT.

The chain combines TRBV27 with TRBJ2-1, with TRBD2 matching over 12 bases. Germline values: CDR1 MNHEY, CDR2 SMNVEV (reference sequence). J was trimmed by 10 bases and V by 3 bases; bases with no gene match: 7. The CDR3 is made up of 15 amino acids. The CDR3 region is CASSFGTSGSAEQFF. CDR3 nucleotide sequence: TGTGCCAGCAGTTTTGGGACTAGCGGGTCGGCGGAGCAGTTCTTC.

This chain uses TRBV5-1 with TRBJ2-2, with D maybe TRBD2 (5 bases). V was shortened by 6 bases and J by 3 bases, with 15 bases between the two germline ends. The CDR3 spans 15 residues. Germline assignment: CDR1 SGHRS and CDR2 YFSETQ. The CDR3 spells CASTGGGGDTGELFF. The CDR3 DNA sequence: TGCGCCAGCACCGGTGGAGGCGGTGACACCGGGGAGCTGTTTTTT.

This rearrangement joins TRBV18 to TRBJ1-2, with 9 bases aligning to TRBD1. The CDR3 loop spans 12 amino acids. Germline lookup yields CDR1 KGHSH and CDR2 LQKENI. The junction had 4 bases not matched to a gene; V was cut back by 1 base and J by 13 bases. CDR3 sequence reads: CASSPRDRESTF. CDR3 bases: TGTGCCAGCTCACCACGGGACAGGGAAAGCACCTTC.

The chain combines TRBV9 with TRBJ2-3; no definite D call. The CDR3 consists of 14 residues. Germline V gene sequence: CDR1 SGDLS, CDR2 YYNGEE. Between the trimmed V and J ends, which lost 1 base and 2 bases, there was a span of 8 bases. This chain's CDR3 is CASSVPGTTDTQYF. The CDR3 DNA reads as TGTGCCAGCAGCGTACCGGGTACCACAGATACGCAGTATTTT.

The V and J genes are TRBV5-6 and TRBJ1-3; 7 bases align to TRBD1. Germline loops: CDR1 SGHDT, CDR2 YYEEEE. The CDR3 spans 16 residues. After removal of 2 bases from V and 0 bases from J, the junction contained 5 bases not matched to a gene. The CDR3: CASSFRTGRSGNTIYF. CDR3 DNA: TGTGCCAGCAGCTTCCGGACAGGACGCTCTGGAAACACCATATATTTT.

This clone was found a few times. The chain is built from TRBV7-2 and TRBJ2-1; 8 bases line up with TRBD2. The germline V gene has CDR1 SGHTA and CDR2 FQGNSA. Trimming took 5 bases from V and 0 from J; bases not matched to a gene: 9. The CDR3 spans 17 residues. CDR3 nucleotides: TGTGCCAGCAGCCCCTCGGGAGGGATAAGCTCCTACAATGAGCAGTTCTTC. Amino acids: CASSPSGGISSYNEQFF.

The V gene is TRBV5-4, the J gene TRBJ2-5; no reliable D call. This CDR3 has 12 amino acids. V lost 4 bases, J lost 5 bases, and 9 bases lay in between. The germline CDR1 and CDR2 sequences are SGHNT and YYREEE (reference sequence). CDR3 region: CASSPWQETQYF. The CDR3 region has the DNA TGTGCCAGCAGCCCTTGGCAGGAGACCCAGTACTTC.

The chain combines TRBV6-5 with TRBJ1-4; the match to TRBD1 covers 11 bases. CDR3 length: 15 amino acids. Trimming cost V 3 bases and J 8 bases; bases outside gene matches: 5. The V gene's germline CDR1 is MNHEY and CDR2 SVGAGI. CDR3 loop: CASSYGDRGSEKLFF. DNA for the CDR3: TGTGCCAGCAGTTATGGGGACAGGGGGTCCGAAAAACTGTTTTTT.

The chain carries TRBV28 and TRBJ1-2; TRBD1 matches 10 bases. V lost 4 bases to trimming and J lost 3 bases; unmatched junction nucleotides: 5. The CDR3 consists of 15 residues. Per the germline V gene, CDR1 is MDHEN and CDR2 is SYDVKM. The chain's CDR3 is CASSSTGGRDYGYTF. DNA for the CDR3: TGTGCCAGCAGTTCGACAGGGGGCAGGGACTATGGCTACACCTTC.